The rows below give T cell receptor beta chains drawn from one sample of a study of blood T cell repertoires in COVID-19. Profiled with immunoSEQ multiplex PCR; TCRdb holds only in-frame clones, not every one. Seen here are hundreds of thousands of clones, nearly 90% observed once, and the top ten hold approximately 1.5%. The specimen was PBMCs or T cells enriched from blood (not recorded which). Source of these receptors: a woman aged 18-29 years who had been exposed to COVID-19. CDR3s include the opening cysteine and the closing phenylalanine or tryptophan. D genes are given only for firm matches. Only part of the rows carry a size: once, few, many, or a class if the clone is expanded.

J | size | D | V | DNA | CDR3
TRBJ2-7 | once | NA | TRBV7-9 | TGTGCCAGCAGCCCGGACGGGATCTACGAGCAGTACTTC | CASSPDGIYEQYF
TRBJ1-2 | NA | TRBD1 | TRBV11-2 | TGTGCCAGCAGCTTAGGACCGGGACAGGGGGCCTATGGCTACACCTTC | CASSLGPGQGAYGYTF
TRBJ1-5 | NA | NA | TRBV3-1/TRBV3-2 | TGTGCCAGCAGCCAAGGTTATAGCAATCAGCCCCAGCATTTT | CASSQGYSNQPQHF
TRBJ2-1 | NA | NA | TRBV24-1 | TGTGCCACCAGTGACTCTACAGGGCTGAATGAGCAGTTCTTC | CATSDSTGLNEQFF
TRBJ2-5 | few | NA | TRBV5-4 | TGTGCCAGCAGCCCTAGCTGGGGGCGGCAAGAGACCCAGTACTTC | CASSPSWGRQETQYF
TRBJ2-5 | NA | TRBD2 | TRBV6-2/TRBV6-3 | TGTGCCAGCAGTTACCTAGGACTAGCAAAAGAGACCCAGTACTTC | CASSYLGLAKETQYF
TRBJ2-7 | NA | TRBD1 | TRBV11-2 | TGTGCCAGCAGCCCTGCCGCGACAGGGGTGTACGAGCAGTACTTC | CASSPAATGVYEQYF
TRBJ1-2 | NA | TRBD1 | TRBV18 | TGTGCCAGCTCACCGCTGGGACAGGGGGACTATGGCTACACCTTC | CASSPLGQGDYGYTF
TRBJ2-7 | NA | NA | TRBV27 | TGTGCCAGCAGTTTACCCGGGTACGAGCAGTACTTC | CASSLPGYEQYF
TRBJ2-1 | NA | NA | TRBV12-5 | TGTGCTAGTGGTTTGGGGCTAGCTCTAACCTACAATGAGCAGTTCTTC | CASGLGLALTYNEQFF
TRBJ1-5 | NA | NA | TRBV4-2 | TGTGCCAGCAGCCAAGGCATCGAGCAGGGTCATCAGCCCCAGCATTTT | CASSQGIEQGHQPQHF
TRBJ1-5 | once | NA | TRBV6-5 | TGTGCCAGCAGGCGCGGGACGTCGAGGAATCAGCCCCAGCATTTT | CASRRGTSRNQPQHF
TRBJ2-1 | NA | TRBD2 | TRBV27 | TGTGCCAGCCGACTGTCGGGGGGCAATGAGCAGTTCTTC | CASRLSGGNEQFF
TRBJ2-7 | few | NA | TRBV18 | TGTGCCAGCCGCGGACAGTCCTACGAGCAGTACTTC | CASRGQSYEQYF
TRBJ2-1 | NA | NA | TRBV7-6 | TGTGCCAGCAGCTTTGGTGGGGGGTATGAGCAGTTCTTC | CASSFGGGYEQFF
TRBJ2-3 | NA | NA | TRBV5-1 | TGCGCCAGCAGCCCCATGACAGCCCATGGGACAGATACGCAGTATTTT | CASSPMTAHGTDTQYF
TRBJ2-7 | NA | TRBD1 | TRBV27 | TGTGCCAGCAGGCGGACAGGGAATACCTACGAGCAGTACTTC | CASRRTGNTYEQYF
TRBJ1-1 | NA | TRBD1 | TRBV28 | TGTGCCAGCAGTTCCGGGGACAGGGTGGACACTGAAGCTTTCTTT | CASSSGDRVDTEAFF
TRBJ1-1 | NA | NA | TRBV28 | TGTGCCAGCAGTTTGGTCCTGGAGACGTCCACTGAAGCTTTCTTT | CASSLVLETSTEAFF
TRBJ2-3 | once | NA | TRBV29-1 | TGCAGCGTTGAACGCACAGGAGCCAGGGGAGATACGCAGTATTTT | CSVERTGARGDTQYF
TRBJ1-6 | NA | TRBD1 | TRBV6-6 | TGTGCCAGCAGCACCGGACAGGGTAGTCATTCACCCCTCCACTTT | CASSTGQGSHSPLHF
TRBJ2-7 | NA | NA | TRBV9 | TGTGCCAGCAGCGCCGGCGGACAGGAGCAGTACTTC | CASSAGGQEQYF
TRBJ1-6 | NA | TRBD1 | TRBV5-5 | TGTGCCAGCAGCCCGGAGGTACCGGGACAGGGTTTCGGAGGTAATTCACCCCTCCACTTT | CASSPEVPGQGFGGNSPLHF
TRBJ2-5 | NA | NA | TRBV29-1 | TGCAGCGGGGACAACCAAGAGACCCAGTACTTC | CSGDNQETQYF
TRBJ2-7 | NA | NA | TRBV7-2 | TGTGCCAGCGTGCCGAGTACCTACGAGCAGTACTTC | CASVPSTYEQYF
TRBJ1-2 | NA | TRBD1 | TRBV28 | TGTGCCAGCAGTCCACCCGGACAGGTGAACTATGGCTACACCTTC | CASSPPGQVNYGYTF
TRBJ2-1 | NA | TRBD2 | TRBV5-1 | TGCGCCAGCTCTAGCGGCGAAAGGTACAATGAGCAGTTCTTC | CASSSGERYNEQFF
TRBJ1-1 | NA | TRBD1 | TRBV12-3/TRBV12-4 | TGTGCCAGCACTCGCAGGGGGCTCACTGAAGCTTTCTTT | CASTRRGLTEAFF
TRBJ2-7 | few | TRBD1 | TRBV28 | TGTGCCAGCAGCCTCTCCGGGACAGGATGGGGCGAGCAGTACTTC | CASSLSGTGWGEQYF
TRBJ2-2 | NA | NA | TRBV28 | TGTGCCAGCAGCCCCGCGGGTTTAGCTACCGGGGAGCTGTTTTTT | CASSPAGLATGELFF
TRBJ2-6 | once | NA | TRBV18 | TGTGCCAGCTCACCTCGCCGGACAGTGTCTGGGGCCAACGTCCTGACTTTC | CASSPRRTVSGANVLTF